The TCR beta chain described here comes from a study of blood T cell repertoires in COVID-19. Overall study: The analysed material was cDNA or gDNA that came from T cells, B-cell-depleted T cells, or PBMCs.

Authors' analysis steps: Estimation of nucleated cell counts was performed using reference gene primer amplification. This table comes from immunoSEQ multiplex PCR, and its TCRdb copy is limited to in-frame clones, with some not included. Clone size and V and J calls were adopted from that table, with D and trimming inferred from the DNA. The sample includes around 140,000 clones, 84% of them seen just once. The CDR3 has 15 amino acids. CDR1 is SNHLY, CDR2 FYNNEI, per germline. V was trimmed by 6 bases and J by 9 bases, leaving 23 bases between them. The rearrangement uses TRBV2 and TRBJ1-1, with D perhaps matching TRBD1 (6 bases). The sample taken for sequencing was peripheral blood. This sequence was found in a man in his fifties or sixties with active or convalescent COVID-19. CDR3 coding DNA: TGTGCCAGCAGGAAGGGGGATTCGAGAAGTACTCAAGCTTTCTTT. Translation gives CASRKGDSRSTQAFF.